This T cell receptor (beta chain) originates from a study of T-cell memory formation after mild COVID-19. Study-level information: Among the donors, TCR clusters were largely specific to each donor.

From 5'RACE with constant-segment primers came TCR alpha and TCR beta cDNA libraries that carried sample barcodes and UMIs. TCRdb processed the 5' RACE reads anew with MiXCR; each CDR3 protein has one entry. The table records roughly 400,000 distinct CDR3 sequences, 20% to 25% of them present only once. In germline, CDR1 is SQVTM, CDR2 ANQGSEA. J gave up 4 bases and V 1 base, and 6 bases lay outside the gene matches. The CDR3 has 14 residues. In this sample, this clonotype turned up a few times. Input material: PBMCs or a T cell subset sorted from them (not recorded which). The clonotype comes from an adult woman who had mild COVID-19 (a few samples of this study predate the infection). Cell type and time point are not known. This sequence joins TRBV29-1 and TRBJ1-2; 7 bases are shared with TRBD1. The CDR3 nucleotides read TGCAGCGTTGAAGGTGGCCGGGACAGCTATGGCTACACCTTC. It specifies CSVEGGRDSYGYTF. The full variable domain, in which reference TRBV29-1 and TRBJ1-2 provide the parts outside the CDR3, is SAVISQKPSRDICQRGTSLTIQCQVDSQVTMMFWYRQQPGQSLTLIATANQGSEATYESGFVIDKFPISRPNLTFSTLTVSNMSPEDSSIYLCSVEGGRDSYGYTFGSGTRLTVV.